This T cell receptor (beta chain) was captured in a study of T-cell reconstitution after alpha-beta-depleted transplantation in children. The sample holds many counts of this clonotype. The V and J ends lost 0 bases and 2 bases respectively, with 2 bases between them. The CDR3 contains 12 residues. The germline CDR1 and CDR2 sequences are LGHDT and YNNKEL (reference sequence). Unique molecular identifiers tagged the TCRbeta library. TCRdb itself ran the PCR reads through MiXCR, one entry per CDR3 protein. The sample records 250,000 to 300,000 distinct CDR3 sequences, about a tenth being singletons. Material: PBMCs from the stem cell graft donor, obtained from the stem cell graft. The sequence came from a human donor who donated a stem cell graft to a child with SCID. The chain is built from TRBV3-1 and TRBJ2-7; D gene ambiguous. CDR3: CASSQEPYEQYF. CDR3 nucleotides: TGTGCCAGCAGCCAAGAACCCTACGAGCAGTACTTC.